Below, 20 T cell receptor beta chains from the same sample are listed, as sequenced in a study of T cells expressing NK-cell markers. TCRdb re-called the 5' RACE reads; every CDR3 protein appears as one record, without DNA. The sample data list some 500,000 distinct CDR3 sequences. Sequencing input: blood T cells: a sorted CD56 or NKG2C T cell subset, CD4+ or CD8+ T cells, or bulk PBMC T cells (not recorded which). These TCRs come from a woman aged 45 to 65 in good health.

This chain uses TRBV4-1 with TRBJ1-4. The CDR3 contains 14 residues. Germline-derived CDR1 and CDR2 are MGHRA and YSYEKL. The chain's CDR3 is CASSQVGGDEKLFF.

The rearrangement links TRBV11-3 to TRBJ2-3; TCRdb calls TRBD2, which cannot be checked without DNA. The CDR3 has 16 residues. Per the germline V gene, CDR1 is SGHNT and CDR2 is YENEEA. CDR3 protein: CASSTSGNSLIDTQYF.

The chain uses TRBV29-1 and TRBJ2-1. In germline, CDR1 is SQVTM, CDR2 ANQGSEA. The CDR3 has 13 residues. Here the CDR3 reads CSVERIQSNEQFF.

The chain recombines TRBV7-8 with TRBJ2-1; TCRdb's D gene call, TRBD1, goes unchecked for lack of DNA. This CDR3 is 16 amino acids long. CDR1 is SGHVS, CDR2 FQNEAQ, per germline. The CDR3 is CASSLGRGRRDDEQFF. The entire variable domain, with the rest obtained from reference TRBV7-8 and TRBJ2-1, is as follows: GAGVSQSPRYKVAKRGQDVALRCDPISGHVSLFWYQQALGQGPEFLTYFQNEAQLDKSGLPSDRFFAERPEGSVSTLKIQRTQQEDSAVYLCASSLGRGRRDDEQFFGPGTRLTVL.

The chain links TRBV5-1 to TRBJ2-6; checking the TCRdb D call of TRBD1 is not possible without DNA. The CDR3 is made up of 17 amino acids. The germline CDR1 and CDR2 sequences are SGHRS and YFSETQ. The CDR3 protein is CASSSGTGNSGANVLTF.

The chain is built from TRBV10-1 and TRBJ2-5; checking the TCRdb D call of TRBD2 is not possible without DNA. The CDR3 runs to 16 residues. Germline lookup yields CDR1 WNHNN and CDR2 SYGVQD (reference sequence). This CDR3 reads CASSVGLAGGQETQYF.

V is TRBV6-5 and J is TRBJ1-1; TCRdb's D gene call, TRBD1, goes unchecked for lack of DNA. The CDR3 is 16 amino acids. The germline V gene encodes CDR1 MNHEY and CDR2 SVGAGI. This CDR3 reads CASSYPGGPAGTEAFF.

This rearrangement joins TRBV28 to TRBJ2-1; TCRdb selects TRBD1, and the lack of DNA leaves this call unchecked. The CDR3 spans 17 residues. Germline loops: CDR1 MDHEN, CDR2 SYDVKM. CDR3: CASSGIRIGQTYNEQFF. The variable domain in full, with the rest retrieved from reference TRBV28 and TRBJ2-1, is DVKVTQSSRYLVKRTGEKVFLECVQDMDHENMFWYRQDPGLGLRLIYFSYDVKMKEKGDIPEGYSVSREKKERFSLILESASTNQTSMYLCASSGIRIGQTYNEQFFGPGTRLTVL.

The V and J genes are TRBV10-3 and TRBJ2-6; TCRdb designates TRBD1, a call that cannot be tested without DNA. This CDR3 is 16 amino acids long. The V gene's germline CDR1 is ENHRY and CDR2 SYGVKD. The CDR3 here is CAINGQGQLGANVLTF.

The chain joins TRBV7-9 to TRBJ2-2; TCRdb lists TRBD1, though no DNA is available to test this call. The CDR3 sequence is 15 residues long. Germline V gene sequence: CDR1 SEHNR, CDR2 FQNEAQ (reference sequence). This chain's CDR3 is CASTVQGGRAGELFF.

This chain joins TRBV18 and TRBJ1-1; TCRdb's assignment of TRBD1 cannot be checked, as there is no DNA. The CDR3 runs to 15 residues. From germline, CDR1 is KGHSH and CDR2 LQKENI. CDR3 protein: CASSPGTLRNTEAFF.

This chain uses TRBV5-1 with TRBJ2-1; TCRdb outputs TRBD2, but without DNA this stays unchecked. CDR3 size: 15 residues. Germline V gene sequence: CDR1 SGHRS, CDR2 YFSETQ. The CDR3 spells CASSPNRAPNGEQFF.

The chain employs TRBV19 and TRBJ2-3; TCRdb returns TRBD2, unconfirmable since there is no DNA. CDR3 length equals 16 residues. CDR1 LNHDA and CDR2 SQIVND come from the germline V gene (reference sequence). The CDR3 sequence is CASSSGLGSGADTQYF.

V and J are TRBV6-1 and TRBJ2-1; the TCRdb call, TRBD2, lacks DNA for checking. The CDR3 is made up of 13 amino acids. Germline V gene lookup returns CDR1 MNHNS and CDR2 SASEGT. This chain's CDR3 is CASDRDWNKLQFF.

The chain couples TRBV20-1 to TRBJ1-3. The CDR3 length is 14 residues. CDR1 DFQATT and CDR2 SNEGSKA come from the germline V gene (reference sequence). The CDR3: CSAPTESSGNTIYF.

The chain is built from TRBV27 and TRBJ2-5; TCRdb outputs TRBD1, but without DNA this stays unchecked. The CDR3 is 14 amino acids. Germline-derived CDR1 and CDR2 are MNHEY and SMNVEV (reference sequence). The CDR3 spells CASSLWPGIETQYF.

V gene TRBV14 combines with J gene TRBJ2-1. Germline V lookup: CDR1 SGHDN, CDR2 FVKESK. The CDR3 covers 11 residues. CDR3 amino acids: CASSLKWEQFF.

J is TRBJ2-3 and V is TRBV11-2; TCRdb's assignment of TRBD2 cannot be checked, as there is no DNA. This CDR3 contains 15 residues. Germline CDR1 reads SGHAT; CDR2 reads FQNNGV. The CDR3 loop is CASALAGNSPDTQYF.

The chain employs TRBV14 and TRBJ1-2; without DNA, the TCRdb call of TRBD1 cannot be checked. The V gene's germline CDR1 is SGHDN and CDR2 FVKESK. The CDR3 runs 13 residues. The CDR3 here is CASSPRLQGENTF.

The V call is TRBV28, the J call TRBJ1-1. CDR1 and CDR2 from the germline V gene are MDHEN and SYDVKM. The CDR3 runs to 14 residues. This CDR3 is CASSLRFLNTEAFF.